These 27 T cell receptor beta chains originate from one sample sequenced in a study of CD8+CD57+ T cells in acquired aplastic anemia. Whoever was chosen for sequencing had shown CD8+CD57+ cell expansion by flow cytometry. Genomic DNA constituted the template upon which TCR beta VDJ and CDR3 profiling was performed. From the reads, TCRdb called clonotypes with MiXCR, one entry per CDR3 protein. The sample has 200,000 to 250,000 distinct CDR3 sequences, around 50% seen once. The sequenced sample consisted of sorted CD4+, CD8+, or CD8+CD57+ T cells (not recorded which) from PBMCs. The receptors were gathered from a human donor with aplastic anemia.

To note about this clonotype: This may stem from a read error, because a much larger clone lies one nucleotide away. The CDR3 coding sequence is TGTGCCAGCAGTTACTCTCTGGACATGTTCCAAGAGACCCAGTACTTC. Protein sequence: CASSYSLDMFQETQYF. The genes are TRBV6-6 and TRBJ2-5, with a possible D match to TRBD1 (5 bases). The CDR3 extends over 16 amino acids. V dropped 0 bases and J dropped 1 base, with 12 bases sitting between them. Germline V gives CDR1 MNHNY, CDR2 SVGAGI (reference sequence).

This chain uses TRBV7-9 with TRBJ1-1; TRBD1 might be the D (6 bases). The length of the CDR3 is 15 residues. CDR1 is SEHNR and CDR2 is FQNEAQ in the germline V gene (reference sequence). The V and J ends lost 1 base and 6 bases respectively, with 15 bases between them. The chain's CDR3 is CASSLGDTGGPEAFF. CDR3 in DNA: TGTGCCAGCAGCTTAGGGGACACCGGGGGCCCTGAAGCTTTCTTT. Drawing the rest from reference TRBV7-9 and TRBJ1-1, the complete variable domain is DTGVSQNPRHKITKRGQNVTFRCDPISEHNRLYWYRQTLGQGPEFLTYFQNEAQLEKSRLLSDRFSAERPKGSFSTLEIQRTEQGDSAMYLCASSLGDTGGPEAFFGQGTRLTVV.

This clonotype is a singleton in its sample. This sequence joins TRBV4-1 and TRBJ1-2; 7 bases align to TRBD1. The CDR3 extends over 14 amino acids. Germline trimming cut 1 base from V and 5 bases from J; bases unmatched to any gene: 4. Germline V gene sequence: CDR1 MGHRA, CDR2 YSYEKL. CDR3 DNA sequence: TGCGCCAGCAGCCAAGTGACAGGGAGGTATGGCTACACCTTC. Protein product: CASSQVTGRYGYTF.

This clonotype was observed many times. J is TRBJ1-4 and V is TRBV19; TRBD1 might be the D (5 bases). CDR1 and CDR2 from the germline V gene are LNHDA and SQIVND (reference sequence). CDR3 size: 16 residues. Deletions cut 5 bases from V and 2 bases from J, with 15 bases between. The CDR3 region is CASSPGRAGTNEKLFF. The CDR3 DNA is TGTGCCAGTAGTCCTGGCAGGGCGGGTACTAATGAAAAACTGTTTTTT.

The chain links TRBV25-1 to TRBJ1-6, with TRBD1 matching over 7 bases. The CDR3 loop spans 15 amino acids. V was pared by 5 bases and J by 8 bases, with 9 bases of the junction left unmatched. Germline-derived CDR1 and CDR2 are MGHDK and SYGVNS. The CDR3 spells CASSPRQGADSPLHF. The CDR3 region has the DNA TGTGCCAGCAGTCCGCGACAGGGTGCTGATTCACCCCTCCACTTT.

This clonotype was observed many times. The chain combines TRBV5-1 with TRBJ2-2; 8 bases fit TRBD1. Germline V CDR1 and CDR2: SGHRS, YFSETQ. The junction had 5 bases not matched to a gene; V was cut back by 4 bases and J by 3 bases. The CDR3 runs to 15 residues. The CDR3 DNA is TGCGCCAGCAGCAAGACAGGGGACGACACCGGGGAGCTGTTTTTT. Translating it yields CASSKTGDDTGELFF. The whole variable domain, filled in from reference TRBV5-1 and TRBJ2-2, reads KAGVTQTPRYLIKTRGQQVTLSCSPISGHRSVSWYQQTPGQGLQFLFEYFSETQRNKGNFPGRFSGRQFSNSRSEMNVSTLELGDSALYLCASSKTGDDTGELFFGEGSRLTVL.

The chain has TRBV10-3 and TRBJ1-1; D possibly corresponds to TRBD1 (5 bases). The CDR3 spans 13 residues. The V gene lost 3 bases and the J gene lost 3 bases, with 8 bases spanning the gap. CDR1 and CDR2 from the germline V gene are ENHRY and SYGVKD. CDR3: CAISDWGDTEAFF. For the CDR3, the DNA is TGTGCCATCAGTGATTGGGGGGACACTGAAGCTTTCTTT.

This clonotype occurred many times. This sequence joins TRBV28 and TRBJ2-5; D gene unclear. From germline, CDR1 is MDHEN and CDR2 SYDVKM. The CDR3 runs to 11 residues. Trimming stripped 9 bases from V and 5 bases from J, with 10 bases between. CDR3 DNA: TGTGCCAGTAGTCTCCGGGAGACCCAGTACTTC. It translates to CASSLRETQYF.

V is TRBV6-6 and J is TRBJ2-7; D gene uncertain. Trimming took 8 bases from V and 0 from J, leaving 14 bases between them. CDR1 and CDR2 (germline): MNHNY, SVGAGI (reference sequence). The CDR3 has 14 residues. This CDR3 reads CASHDQEHSYEQYF. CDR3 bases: TGTGCCAGCCATGACCAGGAACACTCCTACGAGCAGTACTTC.

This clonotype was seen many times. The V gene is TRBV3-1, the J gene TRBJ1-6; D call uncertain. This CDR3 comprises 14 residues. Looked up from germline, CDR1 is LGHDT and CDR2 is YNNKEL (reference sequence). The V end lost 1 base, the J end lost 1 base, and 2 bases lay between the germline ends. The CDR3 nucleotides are TGTGCCAGCAGCCAAGTGTCCTATAATTCACCCCTCCACTTT. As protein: CASSQVSYNSPLHF.

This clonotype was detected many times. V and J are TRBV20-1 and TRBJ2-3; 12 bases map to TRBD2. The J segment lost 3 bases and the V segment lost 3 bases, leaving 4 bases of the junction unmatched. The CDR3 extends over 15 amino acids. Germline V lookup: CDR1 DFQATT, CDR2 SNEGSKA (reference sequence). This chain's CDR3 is CSASKTSGGTDTQYF. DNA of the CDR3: TGCAGTGCTAGTAAAACTAGCGGGGGGACAGATACGCAGTATTTT.

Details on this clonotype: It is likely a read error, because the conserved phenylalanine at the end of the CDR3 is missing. The CDR3 DNA sequence: TGCGCCAGCAGCGTGGGTCACAATGAGCAGTTCCTC. It is translated as CASSVGHNEQFL. V and J are TRBV5-1 and TRBJ2-1, with unresolved D. Trimming shortened V by 4 bases and J by 5 bases, and 7 bases separated the two germline ends. Per germline, CDR1 SGHRS and CDR2 YFSETQ. The CDR3 length is 12 residues.

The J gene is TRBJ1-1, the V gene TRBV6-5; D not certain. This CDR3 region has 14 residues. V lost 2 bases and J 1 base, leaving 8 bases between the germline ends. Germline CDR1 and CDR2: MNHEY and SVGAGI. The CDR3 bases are TGTGCCAGCAGTTACCTCCAAGCGAACACTGAAGCTTTCTTT. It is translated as CASSYLQANTEAFF.

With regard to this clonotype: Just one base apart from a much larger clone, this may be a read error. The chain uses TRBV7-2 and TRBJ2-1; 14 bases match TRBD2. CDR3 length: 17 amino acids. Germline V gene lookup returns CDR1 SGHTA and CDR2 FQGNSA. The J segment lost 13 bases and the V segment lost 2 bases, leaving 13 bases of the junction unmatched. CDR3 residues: CASSLLGLAGDQETQFF. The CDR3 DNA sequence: TGTGCCAGCAGCTTATTGGGACTAGCGGGGGACCAAGAGACCCAGTTCTTC.

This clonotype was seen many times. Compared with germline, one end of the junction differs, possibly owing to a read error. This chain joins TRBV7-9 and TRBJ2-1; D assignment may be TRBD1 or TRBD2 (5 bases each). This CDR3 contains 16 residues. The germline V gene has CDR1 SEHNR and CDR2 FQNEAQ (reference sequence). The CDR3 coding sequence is TGTGCCAGTAGCTACTACCGGGACGTCGGCGGCGATGAGCAGTTCTTC. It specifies CASSYYRDVGGDEQFF.

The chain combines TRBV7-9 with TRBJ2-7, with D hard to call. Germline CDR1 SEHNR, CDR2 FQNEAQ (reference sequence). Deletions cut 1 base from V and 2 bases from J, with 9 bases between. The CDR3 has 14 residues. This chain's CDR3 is CASSLGLGPYEQYF. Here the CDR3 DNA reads TGTGCCAGCAGCTTAGGACTCGGCCCCTACGAGCAGTACTTC.

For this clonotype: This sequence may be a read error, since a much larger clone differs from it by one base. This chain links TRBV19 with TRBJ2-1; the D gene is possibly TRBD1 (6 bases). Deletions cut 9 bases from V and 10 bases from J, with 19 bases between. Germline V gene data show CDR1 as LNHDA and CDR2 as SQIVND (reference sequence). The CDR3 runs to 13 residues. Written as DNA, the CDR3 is TGTGCCAGCACACTCCCAGGGGTGTACGAGCAGTTCTTC. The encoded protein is CASTLPGVYEQFF.

The chain's CDR3 is CATSDGNSPLHF. The CDR3 region has the DNA TGTGCCACCAGTGACGGTAATTCACCCCTCCACTTT. The rearrangement links TRBV24-1 to TRBJ1-6; D is uncertain. The CDR3 runs 12 residues. CDR1 and CDR2 (germline): KGHDR, SFDVKD. The germline V and J ends were trimmed by 4 bases and 6 bases, with 3 bases remaining between them.

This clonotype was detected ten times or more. The CDR3 region has the DNA TGTGCCAGCAGCCAAGAAAGGAACGGGGCCTACGAGCAGTACTTC. Amino acid sequence: CASSQERNGAYEQYF. The chain uses TRBV4-2 and TRBJ2-7; D may be TRBD2 (5 bases). The length of the CDR3 is 15 residues. Per the germline V gene, CDR1 is LGHNA and CDR2 is YNFKEQ. V lost 0 bases to trimming and J lost 2 bases, with 11 bases between them.

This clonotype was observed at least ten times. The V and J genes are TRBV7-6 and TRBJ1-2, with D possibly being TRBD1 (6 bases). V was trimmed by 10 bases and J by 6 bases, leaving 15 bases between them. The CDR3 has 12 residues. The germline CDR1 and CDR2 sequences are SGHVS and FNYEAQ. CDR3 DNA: TGTGCCATAGGAGTACAGGGCCATGGCTACACCTTC. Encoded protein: CAIGVQGHGYTF.

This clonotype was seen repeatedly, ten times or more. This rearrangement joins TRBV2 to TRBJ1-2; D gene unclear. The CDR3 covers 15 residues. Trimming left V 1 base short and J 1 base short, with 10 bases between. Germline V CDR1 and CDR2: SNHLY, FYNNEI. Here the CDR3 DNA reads TGTGCCAGCAGTGAAGAGCTGTGGGGTAACTATGGCTACACCTTC. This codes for CASSEELWGNYGYTF.

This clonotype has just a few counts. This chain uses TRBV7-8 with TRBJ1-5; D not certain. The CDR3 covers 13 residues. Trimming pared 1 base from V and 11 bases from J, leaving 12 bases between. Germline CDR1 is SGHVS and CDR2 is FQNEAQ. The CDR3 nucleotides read TGTGCCAGCAGCTTAGGGTGGGAAGAGACCCAGCATTTT. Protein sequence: CASSLGWEETQHF. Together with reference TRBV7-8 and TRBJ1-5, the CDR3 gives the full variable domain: GAGVSQSPRYKVAKRGQDVALRCDPISGHVSLFWYQQALGQGPEFLTYFQNEAQLDKSGLPSDRFFAERPEGSVSTLKIQRTQQEDSAVYLCASSLGWEETQHFGDGTRLSIL.

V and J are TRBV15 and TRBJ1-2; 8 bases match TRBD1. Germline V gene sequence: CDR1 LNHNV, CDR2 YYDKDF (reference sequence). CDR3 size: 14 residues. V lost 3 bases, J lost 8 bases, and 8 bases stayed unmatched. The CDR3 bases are TGTGCCACCAGCAGGACAGGGGTGGGCGGGGGCTACACCTTC. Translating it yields CATSRTGVGGGYTF.

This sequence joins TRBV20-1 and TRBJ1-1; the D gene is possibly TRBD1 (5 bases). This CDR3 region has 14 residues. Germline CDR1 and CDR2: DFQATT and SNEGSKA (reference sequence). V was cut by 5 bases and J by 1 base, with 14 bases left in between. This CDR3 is CSAGGRTENTEAFF. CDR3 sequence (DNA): TGCAGTGCTGGGGGAAGGACGGAGAACACTGAAGCTTTCTTT.

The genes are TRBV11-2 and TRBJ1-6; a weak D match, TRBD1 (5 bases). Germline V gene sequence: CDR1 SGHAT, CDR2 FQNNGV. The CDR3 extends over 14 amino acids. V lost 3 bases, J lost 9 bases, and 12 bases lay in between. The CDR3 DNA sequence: TGTGCCAGCAGCTTGGGGGAAGCAGGTTCACCCCTCCACTTT. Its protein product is CASSLGEAGSPLHF.

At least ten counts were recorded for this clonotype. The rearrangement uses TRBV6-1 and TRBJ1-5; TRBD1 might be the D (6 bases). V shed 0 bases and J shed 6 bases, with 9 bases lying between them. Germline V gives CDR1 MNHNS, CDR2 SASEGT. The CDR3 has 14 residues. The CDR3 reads CASSEAEQGQPQHF. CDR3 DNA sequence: TGTGCCAGCAGTGAAGCGGAACAGGGTCAGCCCCAGCATTTT.

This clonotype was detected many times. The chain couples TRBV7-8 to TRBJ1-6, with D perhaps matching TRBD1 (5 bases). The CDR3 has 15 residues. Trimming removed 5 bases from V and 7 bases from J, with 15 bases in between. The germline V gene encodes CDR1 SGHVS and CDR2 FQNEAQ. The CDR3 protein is CASSPRDFPNSPLHF. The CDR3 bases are TGTGCCAGCAGCCCCAGGGACTTCCCGAATTCACCCCTCCACTTT.